What follows is one TCR beta chain and its context. Its antigen is still unknown. The data belong to a study of long-term antiretroviral therapy in people with HIV. The immunoSEQ assay was v3.0, run at survey level. The target of sequencing was 40,000-50,000 T-cell genomes per sample. This table comes from immunoSEQ multiplex PCR, and its TCRdb copy is limited to in-frame clones, with some not included. The sample has around 20,000 clones; roughly 80% are singletons. Study-wide results and limits: No data were available on ART adherence, viral resistance or therapy changes. Every time point showed a repertoire led by clones expanded before ART.

This clonotype was sampled from a woman between 18 and 29 years old with HIV. The sample here was unsorted PBMCs, taken 0.6 years after starting antiretroviral therapy.

CDR3 DNA sequence: TGTGCCAGCAGCCCTGGGGGGGAGGGCATCTACGAGCAGTACTTC. The encoded protein is CASSPGGEGIYEQYF. The chain combines TRBV6-5 with TRBJ2-7; TRBD2 matches at 7 bases. CDR1 and CDR2 from the germline V gene are MNHEY and SVGAGI. The CDR3 has 15 amino acids. The V and J ends lost 6 bases and 3 bases, in that order; junction bases with no gene match: 11.